This T cell receptor beta chain was captured by sequencing in a study of cytomegalovirus exposure and HLA in healthy donors. PCR employed 60 Vbeta and 13 Jbeta primers. Generated by immunoSEQ multiplex PCR, the TCRdb table keeps only in-frame clones and is missing some. Of about 250,000 clones in the sample, roughly 81% were seen once. The CDR3 sequence is 17 residues long. Germline values: CDR1 SGHRS, CDR2 YFSETQ. Trimming at V came to 2 bases and at J to 10 bases, leaving 15 bases not matched to a gene. This receptor was identified in a girl aged 2 to 10 in good health and CMV-seronegative. The sequenced sample was PBMCs. The V gene is TRBV5-1, the J gene TRBJ1-6; 7 nucleotides align to TRBD1. CDR3 bases: TGCGCCAGCAGCTTAACGGCAGGGGGAAGTGTAGGATCACCCCTCCACTTT. As protein: CASSLTAGGSVGSPLHF.